The 6 T cell receptor beta chains listed next were all sequenced from one sample in a study of T-cell reconstitution after alpha-beta-depleted transplantation in children. TCRbeta library construction was performed incorporating unique molecular identifiers. MiXCR, run by TCRdb on the PCR reads, gives a single entry per CDR3 protein. The sample shows 800,000 to 1,000,000 distinct CDR3 sequences, around 30% of them seen only once. The material sequenced was PBMCs, mostly from graft donor cells, taken 360 days after TCRalphabeta/CD19-depleted stem cell transplant. Receptors were obtained from a boy under two years old who had a stem cell transplant for SCID, so the T cells may come from the graft donor.

The chain joins TRBV7-8 to TRBJ2-5; no reliable D call. This CDR3 is 14 amino acids long. Germline lookup yields CDR1 SGHVS and CDR2 FQNEAQ. The germline V and J ends were trimmed by 1 base and 5 bases, with 11 bases remaining between them. CDR3 sequence: CASSLGDGGETQYF. In nucleotides, the CDR3 is TGTGCCAGCAGCTTAGGAGATGGCGGCGAGACCCAGTACTTC.

This sequence joins TRBV12-3 or TRBV12-4 and TRBJ2-1; TRBD1 matches at 12 bases. CDR3 length equals 18 residues. The trim removed 5 bases at V and 0 bases at J, leaving 8 bases unmatched. The chain's CDR3 is CASSGDRGPLSSYNEQFF. For the CDR3, the DNA is TGTGCCAGCAGTGGGGACAGGGGGCCCCTTAGCTCCTACAATGAGCAGTTCTTC.

The V and J genes are TRBV12-3 or TRBV12-4 and TRBJ2-7, with 7 bases matching TRBD1. The J segment lost 6 bases and the V segment lost 0 bases, leaving 8 bases of the junction unmatched. The CDR3 contains 15 residues. CDR3 sequence reads: CASSLAGTAIVEQYF. The DNA of the CDR3 is TGTGCCAGCAGTTTAGCTGGGACAGCCATCGTCGAGCAGTACTTC.

In this sample, this clonotype turned up a few times. The V gene is TRBV4-3, the J gene TRBJ2-3, with D hard to call. V was pared by 4 bases and J by 0 bases, with 14 bases between. Germline V gene lookup returns CDR1 LGHNA and CDR2 YSLEER. The CDR3 runs 16 residues. DNA of the CDR3: TGCGCCAGCAGCCCTATAGTAGGATCTAGCACAGATACGCAGTATTTT. The encoded protein is CASSPIVGSSTDTQYF.

J is TRBJ2-5 and V is TRBV5-6; unclear D gene. V dropped 5 bases and J dropped 3 bases, with 8 bases sitting between them. The CDR3 totals 12 residues. The germline gives CDR1 SGHDT, CDR2 YYEEEE. The CDR3 DNA reads TGTGCCAGCAGTGGGTCAGAAGAGACCCAGTACTTC. It codes for CASSGSEETQYF.

In its sample, this clonotype was seen a few times. This chain joins TRBV29-1 and TRBJ2-1, with D maybe TRBD1 (5 bases). With 1 base removed from V and 10 bases from J, the gap between germline ends came to 8 bases. Germline values: CDR1 SQVTM, CDR2 ANQGSEA. The CDR3 sequence is 11 residues long. CDR3 DNA sequence: TGCAGCGTTGAAGGGGGCTTGGAGCAGTTCTTC. As protein: CSVEGGLEQFF.